A single sample is the source of the 4 T cell receptor beta chains below, sequenced in a study of tumor and adjacent non-tumor tissue in lung cancer. TCRbeta libraries were built with three rounds of nested PCR, modified from ARM-PCR. TCRdb redid the calling of the multiplex PCR reads with MiXCR, one entry per CDR3 protein. This table holds more than 85,000 distinct CDR3 sequences, approximately 65% found once. No cell sorting was done before RNA was extracted from the tissue. The normal lung tissue was taken more than 3 cm from the tumor edge. Material: distant non-tumor lung tissue. Receptors were obtained from a man younger than 45 with non-small cell lung cancer.

About this clonotype itself: A read error may explain this, as a much larger clone is one base away. The chain uses TRBV12-3 or TRBV12-4 and TRBJ1-1; possible D gene TRBD1, 5 bases. Trimming removed 2 bases from V and 4 bases from J, with 14 bases in between. This CDR3 is 15 amino acids long. The DNA for the CDR3 is TGTGCCAGCAGTTTAAATCAGGGTCCGGGCACTGAAGCTTTCTTT. Its translation is CASSLNQGPGTEAFF.

The J gene is TRBJ2-7, the V gene TRBV29-1; 10 bases align to TRBD1. The CDR3 loop spans 14 amino acids. From germline, CDR1 is SQVTM and CDR2 ANQGSEA. After removal of 4 bases from V and 8 bases from J, the junction contained 11 bases not matched to a gene. In DNA form, the CDR3 reads TGCAGCGTTGGGGGGACAGGGGACTCCCATAAGCAGTACTTC. This translates into CSVGGTGDSHKQYF.

The chain couples TRBV20-1 to TRBJ2-7; 9 bases match TRBD2. Trimming removed 3 bases from V and 2 bases from J; junction bases left unmatched: 2. The length of the CDR3 is 13 residues. The V gene's germline CDR1 is DFQATT and CDR2 SNEGSKA (reference sequence). The CDR3, as DNA: TGCAGTGCTAGGCGGGAGGGCCCCTACGAGCAGTACTTC. It is translated as CSARREGPYEQYF.

V gene TRBV30 combines with J gene TRBJ1-2, with D perhaps matching TRBD1 (5 bases). CDR1 GTSNPN and CDR2 SVGIG come from the germline V gene (reference sequence). CDR3 length: 14 amino acids. Trimming cost V 3 bases and J 2 bases, with 13 bases left between them. CDR3 protein: CAWRPTTDNYGYTF. The CDR3 DNA sequence: TGTGCCTGGAGACCCACGACAGACAACTATGGCTACACCTTC. Full variable domain (missing parts from reference TRBV30 and TRBJ1-2): SQTIHQWPATLVQPVGSPLSLECTVEGTSNPNLYWYRQAAGRGLQLLFYSVGIGQISSEVPQNLSASRPQDRQFILSSKKLLLSDSGFYLCAWRPTTDNYGYTFGSGTRLTVV.